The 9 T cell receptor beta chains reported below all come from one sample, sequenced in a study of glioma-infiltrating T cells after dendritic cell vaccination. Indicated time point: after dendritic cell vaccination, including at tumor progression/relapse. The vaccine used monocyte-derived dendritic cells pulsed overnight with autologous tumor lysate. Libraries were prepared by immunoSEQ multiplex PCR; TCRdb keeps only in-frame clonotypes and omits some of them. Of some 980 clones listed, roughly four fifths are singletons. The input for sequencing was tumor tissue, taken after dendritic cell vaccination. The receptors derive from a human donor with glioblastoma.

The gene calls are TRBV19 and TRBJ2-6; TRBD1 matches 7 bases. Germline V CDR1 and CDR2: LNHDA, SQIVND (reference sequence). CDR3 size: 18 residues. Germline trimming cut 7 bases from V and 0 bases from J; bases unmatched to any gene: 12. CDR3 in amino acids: CASTDDRDTISGANVLTF. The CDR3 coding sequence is TGTGCCAGTACCGACGACAGGGATACGATCTCTGGGGCCAACGTCCTGACTTTC.

The DNA of the CDR3 is TGTGCCAACAGCCCGGGGTTGGGGGGTGTGGCTTTCTTT. This sequence encodes CANSPGLGGVAFF. The V gene is TRBV2, the J gene TRBJ1-1; tentatively, D is TRBD1 (5 bases). Deletions cut 10 bases from V and 11 bases from J, with 23 bases between. This CDR3 contains 13 residues. Looked up from germline, CDR1 is SNHLY and CDR2 is FYNNEI. Drawing the rest from reference TRBV2 and TRBJ1-1, the complete variable domain is EPEVTQTPSHQVTQMGQEVILRCVPISNHLYFYWYRQILGQKVEFLVSFYNNEISEKSEIFDDQFSVERPDGSNFTLKIRSTKLEDSAMYFCANSPGLGGVAFFGQGTRLTVV.

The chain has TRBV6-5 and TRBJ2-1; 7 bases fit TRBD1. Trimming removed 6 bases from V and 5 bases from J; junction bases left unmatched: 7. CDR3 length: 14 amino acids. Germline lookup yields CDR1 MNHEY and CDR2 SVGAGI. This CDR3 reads CASRLRGQNNEQFF. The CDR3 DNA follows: TGTGCCAGCAGACTCAGGGGACAGAACAATGAGCAGTTCTTC.

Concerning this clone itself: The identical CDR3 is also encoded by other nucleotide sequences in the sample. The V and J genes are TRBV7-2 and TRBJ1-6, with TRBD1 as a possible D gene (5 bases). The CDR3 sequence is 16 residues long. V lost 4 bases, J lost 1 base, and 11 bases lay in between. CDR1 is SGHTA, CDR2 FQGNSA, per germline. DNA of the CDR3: TGTGCCAGCAGCTACGACGACAGTTCCTATAATTCACCCCTCCACTTT. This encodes CASSYDDSSYNSPLHF.

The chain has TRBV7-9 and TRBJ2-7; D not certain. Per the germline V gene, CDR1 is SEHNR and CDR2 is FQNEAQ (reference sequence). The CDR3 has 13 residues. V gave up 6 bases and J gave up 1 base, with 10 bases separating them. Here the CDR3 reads CASSYSVSYEQYF. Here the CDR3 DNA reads TGTGCCAGCAGTTACAGTGTTTCCTACGAGCAGTACTTC. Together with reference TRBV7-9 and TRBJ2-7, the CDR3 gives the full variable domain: DTGVSQNPRHKITKRGQNVTFRCDPISEHNRLYWYRQTLGQGPEFLTYFQNEAQLEKSRLLSDRFSAERPKGSFSTLEIQRTEQGDSAMYLCASSYSVSYEQYFGPGTRLTVT.

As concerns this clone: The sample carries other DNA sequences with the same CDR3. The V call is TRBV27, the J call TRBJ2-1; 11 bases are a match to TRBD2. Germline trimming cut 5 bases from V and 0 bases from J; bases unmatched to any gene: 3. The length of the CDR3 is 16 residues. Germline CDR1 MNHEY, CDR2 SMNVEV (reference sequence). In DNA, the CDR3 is TGTGCCAGCAGTGCTAGCGGGGGGCCCTCCTACAATGAGCAGTTCTTC. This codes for CASSASGGPSYNEQFF.

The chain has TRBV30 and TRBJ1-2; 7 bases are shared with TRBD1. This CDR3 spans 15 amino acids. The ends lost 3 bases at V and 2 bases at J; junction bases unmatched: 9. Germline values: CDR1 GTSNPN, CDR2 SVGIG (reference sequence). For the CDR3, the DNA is TGTGCCTGGAGCCCTCCGGACAGGAGAAACTATGGCTACACCTTC. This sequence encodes CAWSPPDRRNYGYTF.

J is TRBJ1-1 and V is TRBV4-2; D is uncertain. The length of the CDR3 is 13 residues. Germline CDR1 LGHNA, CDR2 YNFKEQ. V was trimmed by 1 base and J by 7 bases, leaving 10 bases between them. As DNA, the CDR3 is TGTGCCAGCAGCCAAGTGGGAGACCGTGAAGCTTTCTTT. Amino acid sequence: CASSQVGDREAFF.

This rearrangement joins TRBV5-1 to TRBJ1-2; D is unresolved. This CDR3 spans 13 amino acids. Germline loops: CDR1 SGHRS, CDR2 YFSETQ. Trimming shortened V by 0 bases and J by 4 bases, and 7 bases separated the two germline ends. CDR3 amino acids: CASSLAALYGYTF. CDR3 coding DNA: TGCGCCAGCAGCTTGGCAGCGCTCTATGGCTACACCTTC. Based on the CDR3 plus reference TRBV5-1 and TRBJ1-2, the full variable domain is KAGVTQTPRYLIKTRGQQVTLSCSPISGHRSVSWYQQTPGQGLQFLFEYFSETQRNKGNFPGRFSGRQFSNSRSEMNVSTLELGDSALYLCASSLAALYGYTFGSGTRLTVV.